This T cell receptor (beta chain) originates from a study of T cell clones after liver transplantation. Study information: A pre-transplant mixed lymphocyte reaction with TCRbeta sequencing defined graft-donor-reactive clones followed in post-transplant blood. Subjects received no induction therapy and standard immunosuppression until randomization at 12-24 months post-transplant. Study-level results: Circulating graft-donor-reactive CD4 TCRbeta sequences fell significantly post-transplant in 5 of 8 subjects.

This clone has only one observation. Its antigen is not identified. TCRdb's copy holds only in-frame clones and misses some; the assay was immunoSEQ multiplex PCR. The sample shows around 20,000 clones, 88% of them seen only once. Per germline, CDR1 GTSNPN and CDR2 SVGIG (reference sequence). This CDR3 has 13 residues. The V and J ends lost 3 bases and 1 base respectively, with 9 bases between them. Sequenced here: CD8+ T cells from blood, sampled before liver transplant. The TCR sequence derives from a human donor who received a liver transplant. J is TRBJ2-5 and V is TRBV30; tentative D call: TRBD1 (5 bases). The CDR3 nucleotides read TGTGCCTGGAGAATGGACATCCAAGAGACCCAGTACTTC. Translation gives CAWRMDIQETQYF.